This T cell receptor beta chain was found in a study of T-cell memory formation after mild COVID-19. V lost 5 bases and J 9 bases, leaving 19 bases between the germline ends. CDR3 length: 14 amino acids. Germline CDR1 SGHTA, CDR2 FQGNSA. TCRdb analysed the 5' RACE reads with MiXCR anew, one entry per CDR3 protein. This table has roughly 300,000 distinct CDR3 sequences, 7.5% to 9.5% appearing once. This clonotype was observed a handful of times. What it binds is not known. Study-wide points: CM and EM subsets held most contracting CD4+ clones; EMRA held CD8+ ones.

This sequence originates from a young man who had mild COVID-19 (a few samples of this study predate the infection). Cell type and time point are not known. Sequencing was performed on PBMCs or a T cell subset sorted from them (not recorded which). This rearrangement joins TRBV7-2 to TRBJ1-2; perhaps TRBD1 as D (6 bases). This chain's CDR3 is CASSMGPQGTRYTF. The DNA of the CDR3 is TGTGCCAGCAGCATGGGACCGCAGGGGACTCGCTACACCTTC.